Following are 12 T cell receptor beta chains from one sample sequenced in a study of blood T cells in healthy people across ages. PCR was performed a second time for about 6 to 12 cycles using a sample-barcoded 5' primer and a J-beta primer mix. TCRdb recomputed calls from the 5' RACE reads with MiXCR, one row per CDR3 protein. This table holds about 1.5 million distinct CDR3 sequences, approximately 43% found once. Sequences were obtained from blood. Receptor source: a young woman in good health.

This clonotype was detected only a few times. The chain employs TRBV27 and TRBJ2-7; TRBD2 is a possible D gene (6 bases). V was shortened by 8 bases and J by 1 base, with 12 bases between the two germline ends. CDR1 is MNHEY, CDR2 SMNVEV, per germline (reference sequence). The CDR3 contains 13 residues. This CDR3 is CASRRGISYEQYF. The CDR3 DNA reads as TGTGCCAGCCGCCGGGGGATTTCCTACGAGCAGTACTTC.

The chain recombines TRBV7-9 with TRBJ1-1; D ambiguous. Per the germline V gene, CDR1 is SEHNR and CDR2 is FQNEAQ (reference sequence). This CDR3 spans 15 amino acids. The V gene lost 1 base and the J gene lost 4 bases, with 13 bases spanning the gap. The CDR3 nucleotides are TGTGCCAGCAGCTTAGGGCAGCTAATGAGCACTGAAGCTTTCTTT. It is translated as CASSLGQLMSTEAFF.

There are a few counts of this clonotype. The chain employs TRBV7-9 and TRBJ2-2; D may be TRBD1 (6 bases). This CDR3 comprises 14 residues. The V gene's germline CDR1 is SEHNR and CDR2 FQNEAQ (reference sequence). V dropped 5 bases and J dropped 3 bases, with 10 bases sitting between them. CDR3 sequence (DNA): TGTGCCAGCAGCCCCGGACAGCACACCGGGGAGCTGTTTTTT. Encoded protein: CASSPGQHTGELFF. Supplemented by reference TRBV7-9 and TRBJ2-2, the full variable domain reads DTGVSQNPRHKITKRGQNVTFRCDPISEHNRLYWYRQTLGQGPEFLTYFQNEAQLEKSRLLSDRFSAERPKGSFSTLEIQRTEQGDSAMYLCASSPGQHTGELFFGEGSRLTVL.

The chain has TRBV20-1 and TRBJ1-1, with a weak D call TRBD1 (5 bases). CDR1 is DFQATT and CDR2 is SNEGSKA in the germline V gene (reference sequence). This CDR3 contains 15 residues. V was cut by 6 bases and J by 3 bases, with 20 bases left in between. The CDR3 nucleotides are TGCAGTGCCTGTAGGGGTGGGAGCCCCGACACTGAAGCTTTCTTT. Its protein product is CSACRGGSPDTEAFF.

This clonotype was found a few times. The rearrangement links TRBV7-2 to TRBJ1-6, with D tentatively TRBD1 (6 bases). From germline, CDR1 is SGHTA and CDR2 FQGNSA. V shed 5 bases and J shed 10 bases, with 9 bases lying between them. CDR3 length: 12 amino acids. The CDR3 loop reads CASSRDISPLHF. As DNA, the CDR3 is TGTGCCAGCAGCCGGGACATCTCACCCCTCCACTTT.

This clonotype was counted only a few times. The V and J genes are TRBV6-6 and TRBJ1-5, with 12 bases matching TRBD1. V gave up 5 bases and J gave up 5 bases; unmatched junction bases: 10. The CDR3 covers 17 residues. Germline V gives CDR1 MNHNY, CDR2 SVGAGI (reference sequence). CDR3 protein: CASSPSSGTGGDQPQHF. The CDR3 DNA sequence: TGTGCCAGCAGTCCTTCTTCTGGGACAGGGGGCGATCAGCCCCAGCATTTT.

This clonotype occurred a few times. The CDR3 sequence is CASGTSGRYEQFF. CDR3 DNA: TGTGCCAGTGGGACTAGCGGGAGATATGAGCAGTTCTTC. V usage is TRBV6-1 and J usage is TRBJ2-1; 14 bases agree with TRBD2. Germline V CDR1 and CDR2: MNHNS, SASEGT. The CDR3 is 13 residues long. V was clipped by 9 bases and J by 8 bases; unmatched bases: 3.

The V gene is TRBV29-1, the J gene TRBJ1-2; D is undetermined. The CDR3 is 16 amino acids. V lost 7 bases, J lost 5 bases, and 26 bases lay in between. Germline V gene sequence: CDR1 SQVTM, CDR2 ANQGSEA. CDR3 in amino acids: CSAVQDLVGFPYGYTF. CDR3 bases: TGCAGCGCCGTCCAAGACCTGGTAGGGTTTCCGTATGGCTACACCTTC.

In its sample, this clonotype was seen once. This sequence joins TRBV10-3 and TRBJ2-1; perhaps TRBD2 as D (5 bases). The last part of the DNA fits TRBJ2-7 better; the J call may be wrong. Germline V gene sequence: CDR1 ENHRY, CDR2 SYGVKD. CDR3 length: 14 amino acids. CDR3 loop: CAISESAGYNEQYF. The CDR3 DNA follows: TGTGCCATCAGTGAGTCCGCGGGCTACAATGAGCAGTACTTC.

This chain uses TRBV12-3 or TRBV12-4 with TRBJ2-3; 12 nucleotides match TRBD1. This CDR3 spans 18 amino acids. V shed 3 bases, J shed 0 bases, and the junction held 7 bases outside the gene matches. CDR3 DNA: TGTGCCAGCAGTTTTTGGGGACAGGGGGCTCCAAGCACAGATACGCAGTATTTT. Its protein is CASSFWGQGAPSTDTQYF.

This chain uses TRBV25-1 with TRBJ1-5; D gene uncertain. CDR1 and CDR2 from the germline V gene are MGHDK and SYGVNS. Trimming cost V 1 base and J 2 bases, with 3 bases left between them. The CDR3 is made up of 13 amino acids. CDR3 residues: CASSEFGNQPQHF. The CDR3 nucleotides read TGTGCCAGCAGTGAATTCGGCAATCAGCCCCAGCATTTT. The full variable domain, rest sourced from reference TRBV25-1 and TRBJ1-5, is EADIYQTPRYLVIGTGKKITLECSQTMGHDKMYWYQQDPGMELHLIHYSYGVNSTEKGDLSSESTVSRIRTEHFPLTLESARPSHTSQYLCASSEFGNQPQHFGDGTRLSIL.

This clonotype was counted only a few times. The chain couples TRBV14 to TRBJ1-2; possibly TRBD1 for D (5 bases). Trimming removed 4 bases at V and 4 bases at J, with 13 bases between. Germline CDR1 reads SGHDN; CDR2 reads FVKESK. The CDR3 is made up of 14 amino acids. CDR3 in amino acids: CASSPWRQPYGYTF. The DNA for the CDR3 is TGTGCCAGCAGCCCCTGGCGACAGCCCTATGGCTACACCTTC.